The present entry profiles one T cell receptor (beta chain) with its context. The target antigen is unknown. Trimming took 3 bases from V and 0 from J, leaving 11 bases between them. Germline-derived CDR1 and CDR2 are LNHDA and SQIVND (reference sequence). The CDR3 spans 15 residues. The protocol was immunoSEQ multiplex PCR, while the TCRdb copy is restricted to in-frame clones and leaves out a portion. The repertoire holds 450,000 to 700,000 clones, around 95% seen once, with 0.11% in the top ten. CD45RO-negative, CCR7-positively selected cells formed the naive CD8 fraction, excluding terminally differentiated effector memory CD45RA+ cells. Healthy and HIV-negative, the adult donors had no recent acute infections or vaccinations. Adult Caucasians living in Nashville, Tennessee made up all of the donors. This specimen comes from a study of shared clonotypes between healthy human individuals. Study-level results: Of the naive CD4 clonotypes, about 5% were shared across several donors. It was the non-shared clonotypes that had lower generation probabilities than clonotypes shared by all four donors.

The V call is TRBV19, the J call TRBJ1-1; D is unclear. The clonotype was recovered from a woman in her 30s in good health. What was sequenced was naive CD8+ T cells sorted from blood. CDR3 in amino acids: CASSILGRMNTEAFF. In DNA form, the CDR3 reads TGTGCCAGTAGTATCCTCGGCAGAATGAACACTGAAGCTTTCTTT.